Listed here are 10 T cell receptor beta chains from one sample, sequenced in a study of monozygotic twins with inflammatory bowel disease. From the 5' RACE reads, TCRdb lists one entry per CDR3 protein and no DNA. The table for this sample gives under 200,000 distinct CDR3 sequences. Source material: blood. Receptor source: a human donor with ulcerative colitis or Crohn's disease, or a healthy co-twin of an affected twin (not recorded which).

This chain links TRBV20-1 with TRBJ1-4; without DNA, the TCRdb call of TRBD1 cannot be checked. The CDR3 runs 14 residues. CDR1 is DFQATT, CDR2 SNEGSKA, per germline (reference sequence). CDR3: CSALPGGTNEKLFF.

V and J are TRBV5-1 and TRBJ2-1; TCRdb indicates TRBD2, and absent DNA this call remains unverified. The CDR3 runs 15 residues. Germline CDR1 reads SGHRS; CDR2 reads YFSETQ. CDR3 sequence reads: CASSLDPGIRNEQFF.

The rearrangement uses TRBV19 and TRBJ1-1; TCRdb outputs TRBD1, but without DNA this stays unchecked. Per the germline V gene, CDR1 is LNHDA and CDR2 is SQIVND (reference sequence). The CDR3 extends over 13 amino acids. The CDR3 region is CASSIGAGDEAFF.

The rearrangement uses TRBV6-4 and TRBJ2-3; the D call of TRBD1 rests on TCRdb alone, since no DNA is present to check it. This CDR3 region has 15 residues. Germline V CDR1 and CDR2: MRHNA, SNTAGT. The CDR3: CASSPQGIGTDTQYF.

CDR3 sequence reads: CASSLKDVREVEQFF. This chain joins TRBV7-3 and TRBJ2-1; as DNA is missing, the TRBD1 call by TCRdb cannot be tested. The germline V gene encodes CDR1 SGHTA and CDR2 FQGTGA. This CDR3 comprises 15 residues.

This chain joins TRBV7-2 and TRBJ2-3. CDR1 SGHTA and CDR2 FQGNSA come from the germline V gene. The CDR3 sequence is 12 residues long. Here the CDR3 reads CASSENTDTQYF.

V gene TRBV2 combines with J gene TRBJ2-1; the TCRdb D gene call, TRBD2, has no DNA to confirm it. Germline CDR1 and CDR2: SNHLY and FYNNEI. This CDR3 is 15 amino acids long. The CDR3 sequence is CASTEGSSSYNVQFF.

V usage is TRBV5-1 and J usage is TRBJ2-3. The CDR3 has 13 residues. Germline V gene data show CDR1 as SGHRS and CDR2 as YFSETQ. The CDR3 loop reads CASSLEMEDTQYF.

CDR3 amino acids: CATKVQTSGSYEQYF. The rearrangement uses TRBV19 and TRBJ2-7; checking the TCRdb D call of TRBD2 is not possible without DNA. The CDR3 covers 15 residues. From germline, CDR1 is LNHDA and CDR2 SQIVND (reference sequence).

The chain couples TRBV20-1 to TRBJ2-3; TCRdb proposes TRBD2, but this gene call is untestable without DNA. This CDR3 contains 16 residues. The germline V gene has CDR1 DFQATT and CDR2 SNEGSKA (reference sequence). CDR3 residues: CSASRLAGSNTDTQYF.